One sample yielded the 6 T cell receptor beta chains listed below, sequenced in a study of liver allograft versus peripheral blood T cells. Study summary: Blood and transplanted-liver T cell receptor repertoires from recipients were compared.

TCRdb itself ran the reads through MiXCR, one entry per CDR3 protein. The sample contains about 13,000 distinct CDR3 sequences, under 20% of which appear only once. The receptors shown here come from a human patient who had a liver transplant. Among the T cells, some may be from the graft donor.

This clonotype was seen more than once but under ten times. The chain links TRBV19 to TRBJ2-2; 9 positions agree with TRBD1. From germline, CDR1 is LNHDA and CDR2 SQIVND (reference sequence). V was pared by 10 bases and J by 6 bases, with 33 bases of the junction left unmatched. CDR3 size: 22 residues. CDR3: CATTQQAYRGRREGRKAGELFF. In nucleotides, the CDR3 is TGTGCCACGACTCAACAAGCTTACAGGGGGCGGCGTGAGGGTCGAAAAGCCGGGGAGCTGTTTTTT.

Sample share makes this clonotype medium-sized. This sequence joins TRBV28 and TRBJ1-1; unclear D gene. Per germline, CDR1 MDHEN and CDR2 SYDVKM. This CDR3 is built from 11 residues. The V gene lost 6 bases and the J gene lost 2 bases, with 4 bases spanning the gap. The DNA for the CDR3 is TGTGCCAGCAGAAGAAACACTGAAGCTTTCTTT. Amino acids: CASRRNTEAFF.

This clonotype occurred a few times. J is TRBJ1-6 and V is TRBV7-2, with a tentative D call TRBD1 (5 bases). Trimming took off 5 bases at V and 7 bases at J, with 6 bases between the two ends. The CDR3 length is 12 residues. From germline, CDR1 is SGHTA and CDR2 FQGNSA. The CDR3 DNA reads as TGTGCCAGCAGCCGACAGAATTCACCCCTCCACTTT. Its protein is CASSRQNSPLHF.

This clonotype was seen a few times. The rearrangement joins TRBV28 to TRBJ1-3; 7 bases line up with TRBD1. The V and J ends lost 1 base and 4 bases, in that order; junction bases with no gene match: 4. Germline lookup yields CDR1 MDHEN and CDR2 SYDVKM. The CDR3 spans 15 residues. CDR3 sequence: CASSLSDREGNTIYF. CDR3 nucleotide sequence: TGTGCCAGCAGTTTATCCGACAGGGAGGGAAACACCATATATTTT.

V is TRBV6-5 and J is TRBJ1-6; 10 bases fit TRBD1. The V segment lost 6 bases and the J segment 7 bases; nucleotides outside the gene matches: 6. The CDR3 is 15 residues long. CDR1 is MNHEY, CDR2 SVGAGI, per germline. This CDR3 reads CASRLGQGVNSPLHF. CDR3 DNA: TGTGCCAGCAGGCTAGGACAGGGGGTCAATTCACCCCTCCACTTT.

This clonotype has more than one count but fewer than ten. The chain has TRBV7-3 and TRBJ2-3, with 8 bases identical to TRBD1. The CDR3 is 15 amino acids. Germline loops: CDR1 SGHTA, CDR2 FQGTGA. The J segment lost 0 bases and the V segment lost 8 bases, leaving 7 bases of the junction unmatched. For the CDR3, the DNA is TGTGCCAGCCGACTAACAGGGGGGAGCACAGATACGCAGTATTTT. This gives the protein CASRLTGGSTDTQYF.